The sequence of this T cell receptor (beta chain) was determined in a study of neurological immune-mediated disorders. Study-level background: Of roughly 34 multiple sclerosis patients, some 30 were relapsing-remitting and 3 secondary progressive.

This clonotype was counted ten times or more. Over 170 million TCR-beta sequences from 15-18 subjects came out of each sequencing run. TCRdb reprocessed the 5' RACE reads via MiXCR and lists one record per CDR3 protein. The sample records 45,000 or so distinct CDR3 sequences, approximately 3% being singletons. Where libraries were unsorted, they were derived from 2 million PBMCs stored at -80 degrees C. CDR1 is DFQATT, CDR2 SNEGSKA, per germline (reference sequence). The CDR3 runs to 15 residues. V lost 5 bases to trimming and J lost 0 bases, with 11 bases between them. The rearrangement joins TRBV20-1 to TRBJ1-6, with a tentative D call TRBD1 (5 bases). This clonotype was obtained from a woman in her forties or fifties with multiple sclerosis. The specimen sequenced was PBMCs. The CDR3 here is CSAAGISSYNSPLHF. CDR3 bases: TGCAGTGCTGCAGGGATTAGCTCCTATAATTCACCCCTCCACTTT.